This TCR beta chain was sequenced during a study of T cell responses to AZD1222 COVID-19 vaccine. Study-wide results and limits: Repertoires were sampled only after the peak T cell response. At baseline, just 6 or 7 AZD1222 recipients tested seropositive. Among spike-specific TCRs, nearly half reportedly target unmutated variant regions.

Repertoires were generated with immunoSEQ multiplex PCR, while TCRdb's copy carries only in-frame clones and drops some. Among approximately 50,000 clones, 80% were seen once, and the ten largest hold less than 5%. This CDR3 comprises 18 residues. With regard to this clone: Its cognate antigen is unknown.

The material was peripheral blood, obtained 28 days after the second AZD1222 dose. This TCR derives from an adult who received the AZD1222 COVID-19 vaccine. The genes are TRBV21-1 and TRBJ2-7. TRBV21-1 is flagged as a pseudogene. CDR3 region: CASSKVLRDGAASYEQYF. Written as DNA, the CDR3 is TGTGCCAGCAGCAAAGTATTAAGGGACGGAGCGGCGTCCTACGAGCAGTACTTC.